These 9 T cell receptor beta chains came from one sample sequenced in a study of CD8 T cells in Susac syndrome. With random hexamers, reverse transcription was performed on about 0.45 to 1 ug of RNA. TCRdb processed the immunoSEQ multiplex PCR reads anew with MiXCR; each CDR3 protein has one entry. Altogether about 210,000 distinct CDR3 sequences are present, 95% being singletons, with the ten largest covering roughly 0.1%. Sequencing used CD4+ T cells from PBMCs. These receptors came from a human donor with multiple sclerosis.

The chain couples TRBV6-2 or TRBV6-3 to TRBJ2-5; D gene ambiguous. The length of the CDR3 is 16 residues. CDR1 is MNHEY and CDR2 is SVGEGT in the germline V gene. V was trimmed by 2 bases and J by 4 bases, leaving 17 bases between them. The CDR3 DNA reads as TGTGCCAGCAGTTACGTCAATTACCCTCCGGGAGAGACCCAGTACTTC. As protein: CASSYVNYPPGETQYF.

J is TRBJ2-3 and V is TRBV29-1; D is unresolved. V was pared by 1 base and J by 7 bases, with 12 bases between. In germline, CDR1 is SQVTM, CDR2 ANQGSEA. CDR3 length equals 13 residues. The CDR3 loop is CSVEVGLANTQYF. The CDR3 DNA is TGCAGCGTTGAAGTAGGTCTCGCGAATACGCAGTATTTT.

V usage is TRBV6-5 and J usage is TRBJ1-6; D may be TRBD1 (6 bases). The CDR3 sequence is 14 residues long. CDR1 MNHEY and CDR2 SVGAGI come from the germline V gene. Trimming removed 2 bases from V and 9 bases from J, with 11 bases in between. CDR3 sequence reads: CASSYQGQLSPLHF. CDR3 sequence (DNA): TGTGCCAGCAGTTACCAAGGACAGCTTTCACCCCTCCACTTT.

This chain links TRBV3-1 with TRBJ2-3, with no clear D. Per the germline V gene, CDR1 is LGHDT and CDR2 is YNNKEL (reference sequence). Trimming left V 3 bases short and J 3 bases short, with 7 bases between. This CDR3 has 13 amino acids. The CDR3 DNA sequence: TGTGCCAGCAGCCATGTCGGGACAGATACGCAGTATTTT. Its protein is CASSHVGTDTQYF.

V gene TRBV20-1 combines with J gene TRBJ1-2; 7 bases are shared with TRBD1. Germline V gene lookup returns CDR1 DFQATT and CDR2 SNEGSKA (reference sequence). The CDR3 is 14 amino acids. The ends lost 3 bases at V and 4 bases at J; junction bases unmatched: 8. In DNA, the CDR3 is TGCAGTGCTAGTGGGTTGACAGGGACCTATGGCTACACCTTC. Its translation is CSASGLTGTYGYTF.

This chain connects TRBV29-1 to TRBJ1-2, with D unresolved. There are 13 residues in the CDR3. Germline assignment: CDR1 SQVTM and CDR2 ANQGSEA. Trimming cost V 3 bases and J 1 base, with 9 bases left between them. The CDR3 here is CSVDVIYNYGYTF. CDR3 sequence (DNA): TGCAGCGTTGATGTCATATATAACTATGGCTACACCTTC. Supplemented by reference TRBV29-1 and TRBJ1-2, the full variable domain reads SAVISQKPSRDICQRGTSLTIQCQVDSQVTMMFWYRQQPGQSLTLIATANQGSEATYESGFVIDKFPISRPNLTFSTLTVSNMSPEDSSIYLCSVDVIYNYGYTFGSGTRLTVV.

This sequence joins TRBV6-5 and TRBJ1-1; the match to TRBD1 covers 7 bases. With V trimmed by 2 bases and J by 1 base, 4 bases remained unmatched. CDR1 MNHEY and CDR2 SVGAGI come from the germline V gene. The CDR3 covers 15 residues. CDR3 sequence: CASSYGNRGNTEAFF. CDR3 DNA: TGTGCCAGCAGTTACGGTAACAGGGGGAACACTGAAGCTTTCTTT.

The V and J genes are TRBV20-1 and TRBJ2-6; D remains ambiguous. Germline lookup yields CDR1 DFQATT and CDR2 SNEGSKA (reference sequence). Trimming cost V 6 bases and J 2 bases, with 11 bases left between them. This CDR3 is built from 14 residues. As DNA, the CDR3 is TGCAGTGCGAACCCCGGCGCTGGGGCCAACGTCCTGACTTTC. This codes for CSANPGAGANVLTF.

This chain connects TRBV12-3 or TRBV12-4 to TRBJ2-1, with no clear D. The V gene lost 6 bases and the J gene lost 8 bases, with 11 bases spanning the gap. The CDR3 loop spans 12 amino acids. The CDR3 protein is CASSSEAYEQFF. The DNA of the CDR3 is TGTGCCAGCAGCTCGGAAGCGTATGAGCAGTTCTTC.